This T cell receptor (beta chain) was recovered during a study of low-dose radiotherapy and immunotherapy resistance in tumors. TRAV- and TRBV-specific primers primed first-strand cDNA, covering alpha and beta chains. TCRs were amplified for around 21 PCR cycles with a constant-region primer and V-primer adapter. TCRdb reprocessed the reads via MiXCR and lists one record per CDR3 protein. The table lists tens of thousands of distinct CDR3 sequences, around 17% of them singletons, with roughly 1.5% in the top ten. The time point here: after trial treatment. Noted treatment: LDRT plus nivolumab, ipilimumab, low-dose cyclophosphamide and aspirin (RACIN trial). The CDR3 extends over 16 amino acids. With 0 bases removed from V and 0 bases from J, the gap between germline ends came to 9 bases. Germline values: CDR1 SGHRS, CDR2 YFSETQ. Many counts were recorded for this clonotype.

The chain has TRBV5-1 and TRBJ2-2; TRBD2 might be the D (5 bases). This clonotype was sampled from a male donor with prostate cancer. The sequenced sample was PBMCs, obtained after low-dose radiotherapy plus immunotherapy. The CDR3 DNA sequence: TGCGCCAGCAGCTTGGGGCTAGCCGCGAACACCGGGGAGCTGTTTTTT. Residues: CASSLGLAANTGELFF.